Shown below are 27 T cell receptor beta chains from a single sample sequenced in a study of shared clonotypes between healthy human individuals. CD45RO-negative cells were positively selected for CCR7, leaving out terminally differentiated effector memory CD45RA+ cells. TCRdb's table, derived via immunoSEQ multiplex PCR, lists solely in-frame clones and lacks some. Of around 2.1 million clones in the sample, about 93% were seen once. The sequencing sample was made of naive CD8+ T cells from PBMCs. These receptors were collected from a man aged 18 to 30 in good health. Some clones in this sample may be carry-over from other donors' samples.

V and J are TRBV6-4 and TRBJ1-1; 7 bases are shared with TRBD1. The ends lost 6 bases at V and 3 bases at J; junction bases unmatched: 4. This CDR3 spans 13 amino acids. CDR1 and CDR2 (germline): MRHNA, SNTAGT. CDR3 nucleotide sequence: TGTGCCAGCAGCTTAGACAGGGACACTGAAGCTTTCTTT. Its protein is CASSLDRDTEAFF.

The gene calls are TRBV27 and TRBJ2-7; 14 bases line up with TRBD2. Germline assignment: CDR1 MNHEY and CDR2 SMNVEV (reference sequence). The V gene end was trimmed by 4 bases and the J gene end by 2 bases; junction bases not matched to a gene: 10. CDR3 size: 18 residues. The CDR3 DNA is TGTGCCAGCAGTTATCGGACTAGCGGGAGGAACGGGACCTACGAGCAGTACTTC. Translation: CASSYRTSGRNGTYEQYF.

As regards this clone: This sample includes further DNA sequences coding for the same CDR3. The V call is TRBV4-1, the J call TRBJ2-1; D is ambiguous. Trimming shortened V by 0 bases and J by 0 bases, and 9 bases separated the two germline ends. Germline CDR1 and CDR2: MGHRA and YSYEKL. This CDR3 region has 16 residues. The CDR3 region has the DNA TGCGCCAGCAGCCAAGAATGGGGTAACTCCTACAATGAGCAGTTCTTC. Protein: CASSQEWGNSYNEQFF.

The gene calls are TRBV7-9 and TRBJ2-1, with D possibly being TRBD1 (5 bases). CDR1 and CDR2 from the germline V gene are SEHNR and FQNEAQ (reference sequence). This CDR3 comprises 15 residues. The V gene lost 2 bases and the J gene lost 6 bases, with 14 bases spanning the gap. The CDR3, as DNA: TGTGCCAGCAGCTTACCATGGACATCGGGCAATGAGCAGTTCTTC. Translating it yields CASSLPWTSGNEQFF.

This sequence joins TRBV2 and TRBJ2-3, with D possibly TRBD2 on 5 matching bases. Germline CDR1 is SNHLY and CDR2 is FYNNEI. Trimming removed 11 bases at V and 10 bases at J, with 10 bases between. CDR3 size: 9 residues. Here the CDR3 DNA reads TGTGCCCCCGGGATGGCGCAGTATTTT. Translating gives CAPGMAQYF.

The V gene is TRBV6-5, the J gene TRBJ2-7, with 7 positions matching TRBD2. The germline V gene encodes CDR1 MNHEY and CDR2 SVGAGI. The CDR3 spans 15 residues. Losses at the gene ends were 0 bases for V and 2 bases for J; bases not matched to a gene: 4. The CDR3 DNA follows: TGTGCCAGCAGTTACTCCACTAGCGAGCCCTACGAGCAGTACTTC. It encodes CASSYSTSEPYEQYF.

The CDR3 protein is CASSSSGPRGQYF. The CDR3 DNA sequence: TGTGCCAGCAGCTCCTCGGGCCCGCGGGGGCAGTACTTC. The chain is built from TRBV7-3 and TRBJ2-7; D possibly corresponds to TRBD2 (6 bases). Germline-derived CDR1 and CDR2 are SGHTA and FQGTGA. The length of the CDR3 is 13 residues. V lost 4 bases and J lost 9, with 16 bases in between.

Written as DNA, the CDR3 is TGTGCCAAACAGGGGGACCTAGAGACCCAGTACTTC. Translated: CAKQGDLETQYF. This chain joins TRBV6-7 and TRBJ2-5, with TRBD1 matching over 8 bases. TRBV6-7 is placed among ORFs of uncertain function. V lost 10 bases, J lost 4 bases, and 5 bases stayed unmatched. CDR3 length: 12 residues.

The rearrangement joins TRBV5-1 to TRBJ2-7; 9 bases are a match to TRBD1. The CDR3 sequence is 14 residues long. J gave up 3 bases and V 2 bases, and 3 bases lay outside the gene matches. The germline V gene has CDR1 SGHRS and CDR2 YFSETQ. DNA of the CDR3: TGCGCCAGCAGCTTTGGACAGGGGAACTACGAGCAGTACTTC. Translated, it gives CASSFGQGNYEQYF.

The chain joins TRBV28 to TRBJ1-5, with a possible D match to TRBD1 (5 bases). Trimming stripped 8 bases from V and 2 bases from J, with 13 bases between. CDR1 MDHEN and CDR2 SYDVKM come from the germline V gene. This CDR3 is built from 14 residues. The CDR3 sequence: CASASRGGNQPQHF. Written as DNA, the CDR3 is TGTGCCAGCGCCTCCCGAGGGGGCAATCAGCCCCAGCATTTT.

The CDR3 DNA reads TGTGCCAGCAGCTTAGGAGGTGGAACCAATGAGCAGTTCTTC. It specifies CASSLGGGTNEQFF. The chain employs TRBV7-9 and TRBJ2-1; D not certain. The CDR3 totals 14 residues. V lost 1 base and J 6 bases, leaving 10 bases between the germline ends. The germline CDR1 and CDR2 sequences are SEHNR and FQNEAQ (reference sequence).

The rearrangement uses TRBV7-3 and TRBJ2-2; D gene ambiguous. The CDR3 totals 15 residues. Looked up from germline, CDR1 is SGHTA and CDR2 is FQGTGA. The V end was cut by 5 bases, the J end by 3 bases, with 13 bases between. Written as DNA, the CDR3 is TGTGCCAGCAGCCCGGATTGGCGCGACACCGGGGAGCTGTTTTTT. This translates into CASSPDWRDTGELFF.

The V call is TRBV19, the J call TRBJ2-7; 9 bases map to TRBD2. CDR3 length: 15 amino acids. After removal of 6 bases from V and 2 bases from J, the junction contained 8 bases not matched to a gene. Germline values: CDR1 LNHDA, CDR2 SQIVND (reference sequence). The DNA for the CDR3 is TGTGCCAGTAGCACCTACGGCGGGAGGGCCTACGAGCAGTACTTC. This gives the protein CASSTYGGRAYEQYF.

This sequence joins TRBV7-8 and TRBJ2-7; D not certain. This CDR3 has 13 amino acids. Trimming removed 3 bases at V and 2 bases at J, with 8 bases between. From germline, CDR1 is SGHVS and CDR2 FQNEAQ. CDR3 sequence: CASSFRPAYEQYF. Here the CDR3 DNA reads TGTGCCAGCAGCTTTCGGCCAGCCTACGAGCAGTACTTC.

CDR3 nucleotides: TGCGCCAGCAGCCCCCTAGCGGGAGGGCCTCGGGATGAGCAGTTCTTC. Protein sequence: CASSPLAGGPRDEQFF. J is TRBJ2-1 and V is TRBV5-1, with TRBD2 matching over 12 bases. Germline V CDR1 and CDR2: SGHRS, YFSETQ. This CDR3 is 16 amino acids long. V shed 4 bases and J 8 bases; nucleotides not matched to a gene: 10.

The V and J genes are TRBV6-5 and TRBJ1-2; tentative D call: TRBD1 (5 bases). CDR3 length: 14 amino acids. Trimming took 0 bases from V and 3 from J, leaving 8 bases between them. The V gene's germline CDR1 is MNHEY and CDR2 SVGAGI. CDR3 sequence: CASSYSAGDYGYTF. The CDR3 coding sequence is TGTGCCAGCAGTTACTCAGCGGGGGACTATGGCTACACCTTC.

The chain is built from TRBV30 and TRBJ2-7; D is tentatively TRBD1 or TRBD2 (5 bases each). The CDR3 is 13 amino acids. CDR1 is GTSNPN and CDR2 is SVGIG in the germline V gene (reference sequence). With 3 bases removed from V and 1 base from J, the gap between germline ends came to 10 bases. CDR3 region: CAWRGDGSYEQYF. The CDR3 DNA reads TGTGCCTGGAGAGGGGACGGATCCTACGAGCAGTACTTC.

This chain uses TRBV28 with TRBJ2-1; TRBD1 might be the D (5 bases). The germline V and J ends were trimmed by 6 bases and 4 bases, with 16 bases remaining between them. The CDR3 contains 15 residues. The germline V gene encodes CDR1 MDHEN and CDR2 SYDVKM. Here the CDR3 reads CASSHRSGIYNEQFF. CDR3 sequence (DNA): TGTGCCAGCAGCCATAGGTCAGGGATATACAATGAGCAGTTCTTC.

This chain joins TRBV4-1 and TRBJ2-7; 12 bases align to TRBD2. The V segment lost 5 bases and the J segment 2 bases; nucleotides outside the gene matches: 4. The CDR3 sequence is 15 residues long. CDR1 and CDR2 (germline): MGHRA, YSYEKL. The CDR3 sequence is CASSVTSGGTYEQYF. CDR3 nucleotides: TGCGCCAGCAGCGTTACTAGCGGGGGGACCTACGAGCAGTACTTC.

V and J are TRBV5-6 and TRBJ1-2; no definite D call. CDR1 is SGHDT, CDR2 YYEEEE, per germline. Between the trimmed V and J ends, which lost 2 bases and 4 bases, there was a span of 12 bases. This CDR3 is built from 14 residues. The CDR3 bases are TGTGCCAGCAGCTTCACAGAGGGTCCCTATGGCTACACCTTC. Translation: CASSFTEGPYGYTF.

A remark on this clone: Other DNA sequences in the sample encode the same CDR3. The chain carries TRBV7-9 and TRBJ2-3, with 7 bases that match TRBD2. CDR3 length: 12 amino acids. The V segment lost 0 bases and the J segment 9 bases; nucleotides outside the gene matches: 0. Looked up from germline, CDR1 is SEHNR and CDR2 is FQNEAQ (reference sequence). The CDR3 nucleotides are TGTGCCAGCAGCTTAGCGGGGGGGACGCAGTATTTT. Protein sequence: CASSLAGGTQYF.

This chain connects TRBV5-1 to TRBJ2-6, with 12 positions matching TRBD1. In germline, CDR1 is SGHRS, CDR2 YFSETQ. V dropped 4 bases and J dropped 2; count of bases not matched to a gene: 7. The CDR3 covers 18 residues. CDR3 nucleotide sequence: TGCGCCAGCAGCACCCGGGACAGGGGGCAGGCTGGGGCCAACGTCCTGACTTTC. Protein: CASSTRDRGQAGANVLTF.

The rearrangement joins TRBV27 to TRBJ1-1, with D possibly TRBD1 on 6 matching bases. Trimming shortened V by 1 base and J by 1 base, and 13 bases separated the two germline ends. This CDR3 contains 16 residues. Germline CDR1 reads MNHEY; CDR2 reads SMNVEV (reference sequence). DNA for the CDR3: TGTGCCAGCAGTTTATTGCGGGGGGCGGGGAACACTGAAGCTTTCTTT. It codes for CASSLLRGAGNTEAFF.

The chain joins TRBV4-1 to TRBJ2-7; 8 bases agree with TRBD1. V lost 7 bases and J lost 2; bases outside the gene matches: 10. The CDR3 runs to 15 residues. Germline V gene lookup returns CDR1 MGHRA and CDR2 YSYEKL. CDR3 loop: CASTLDRGLAYEQYF. Here the CDR3 DNA reads TGCGCCAGCACCCTAGACAGGGGATTGGCCTACGAGCAGTACTTC.

To note about this clone: Other nucleotide sequences from this sample produce the same CDR3. The chain couples TRBV15 to TRBJ1-3; 9 nucleotides line up with TRBD1. J was trimmed by 2 bases and V by 3 bases; bases with no gene match: 2. Germline V lookup: CDR1 LNHNV, CDR2 YYDKDF (reference sequence). The length of the CDR3 is 15 residues. The CDR3 sequence is CATSRGQGAGNTIYF. DNA for the CDR3: TGTGCCACCAGCAGGGGACAGGGAGCTGGAAACACCATATATTTT.

This clone was detected only once. The chain uses TRBV4-3 and TRBJ2-3, with TRBD1 matching over 7 bases. The CDR3 is 15 residues long. In germline, CDR1 is LGHNA, CDR2 YSLEER. J lost 5 bases, V lost 4 bases, and 9 bases had no gene match. The CDR3 sequence: CASSRDSVELDTQYF. The CDR3 DNA reads as TGCGCCAGCAGCCGGGACAGTGTAGAACTAGATACGCAGTATTTT.

V is TRBV12-5 and J is TRBJ2-1; possible D gene TRBD2, 5 bases. This CDR3 region has 13 residues. Between the trimmed V and J ends, which lost 3 bases and 6 bases, there was a span of 9 bases. CDR1 LGHNT and CDR2 FRNRAP come from the germline V gene. The CDR3 region is CASGLGSSNEQFF. The CDR3 DNA follows: TGTGCTAGTGGTTTAGGGAGTTCCAATGAGCAGTTCTTC.